This T cell receptor (beta chain) comes out of a study of cytomegalovirus exposure and HLA in healthy donors. Notes on the study in general: Most TCR sequences were seen very rarely across donors, but some public TCRs occurred in many. Cytomegalovirus association was assigned to over 150 TCR beta chains.

The length of the CDR3 is 14 residues. Germline-derived CDR1 and CDR2 are WNHNN and SYGVQD (reference sequence). V shed 6 bases, J shed 5 bases, and the junction held 7 bases outside the gene matches. As concerns this clone: The antigen is not known.

Assay: immunoSEQ multiplex PCR; the TCRdb copy retains only in-frame clones and omits some. The sample carries almost 200,000 clones, 80% to 90% recorded once. The chain couples TRBV10-1 to TRBJ1-1, with 9 nucleotides matching TRBD1. The sample consisted of PBMCs. This TCR came from a woman aged 30 to 39 in good health and CMV-seronegative. The CDR3 region is CASRDGTGTTEAFF. CDR3 bases: TGCGCCAGCAGAGACGGGACAGGGACTACTGAAGCTTTCTTT.